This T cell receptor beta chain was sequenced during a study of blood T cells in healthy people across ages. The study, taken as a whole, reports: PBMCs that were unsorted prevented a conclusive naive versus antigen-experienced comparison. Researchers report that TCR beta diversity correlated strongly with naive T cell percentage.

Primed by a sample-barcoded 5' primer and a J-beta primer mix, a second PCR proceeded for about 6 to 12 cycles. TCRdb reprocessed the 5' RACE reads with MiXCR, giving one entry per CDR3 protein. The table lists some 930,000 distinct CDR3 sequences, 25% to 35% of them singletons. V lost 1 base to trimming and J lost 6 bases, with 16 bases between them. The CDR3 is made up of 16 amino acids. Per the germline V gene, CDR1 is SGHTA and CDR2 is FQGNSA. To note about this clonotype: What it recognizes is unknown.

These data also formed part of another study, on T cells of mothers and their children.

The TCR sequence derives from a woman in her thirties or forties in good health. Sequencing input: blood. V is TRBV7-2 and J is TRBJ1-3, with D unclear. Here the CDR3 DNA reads TGTGCCAGCAGCTTAGGGACCGTGGGTAGTCCAAACACCATATATTTT. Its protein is CASSLGTVGSPNTIYF.